Following are 19 T cell receptor beta chains from one sample sequenced in a study of memory CD4+ T cells and cytomegalovirus serostatus. Repertoires were generated with immunoSEQ multiplex PCR, while TCRdb's copy carries only in-frame clones and drops some. The sample lists approximately 47,000 clones, around 78% occurring once. Single viable CD3+CD4+CD8-CD45RO+ cells were sorted as the memory CD4+ T cells. Specimen: memory CD4+ T cells from blood. The receptors were gathered from an adult in good health and CMV-seronegative.

The chain carries TRBV4-3 and TRBJ1-2; 7 bases are a match to TRBD1. The CDR3 spans 14 residues. CDR1 LGHNA and CDR2 YSLEER come from the germline V gene. Trimming took 0 bases from V and 8 from J; bases not matched to a gene: 6. The CDR3 nucleotides are TGCGCCAGCAGCCAAGAGGGGTCAGGGGGAGGCTACACCTTC. Translation: CASSQEGSGGGYTF.

This rearrangement joins TRBV5-1 to TRBJ1-6, with D possibly matching TRBD1 (5 bases). Germline V lookup: CDR1 SGHRS, CDR2 YFSETQ. The germline V and J ends were trimmed by 3 bases and 6 bases, with 19 bases remaining between them. The CDR3 is 17 amino acids. For the CDR3, the DNA is TGCGCCAGCAGCTGGATGGGTGGGGCGACCAGTAATTCACCCCTCCACTTT. Amino acid sequence: CASSWMGGATSNSPLHF.

J is TRBJ1-5 and V is TRBV4-3; D gene ambiguous. V shed 2 bases and J shed 3 bases, with 11 bases lying between them. The CDR3 totals 15 residues. In germline, CDR1 is LGHNA, CDR2 YSLEER. In DNA, the CDR3 is TGCGCCAGCAGCCAACAAGGCCTCGCCAATCAGCCCCAGCATTTT. Translated, it gives CASSQQGLANQPQHF.

This clone was detected a few times. The genes are TRBV28 and TRBJ2-3; weak D call: TRBD1 (5 bases). This CDR3 is 14 amino acids long. Trimming pared 1 base from V and 14 bases from J, leaving 19 bases between. Germline V gene data show CDR1 as MDHEN and CDR2 as SYDVKM. The CDR3 sequence is CASSLFRSSQGRYF. CDR3 DNA sequence: TGTGCCAGCAGTTTATTTAGGTCCTCGCAGGGTCGGTATTTT. Filled out from reference TRBV28 and TRBJ2-3, the complete variable domain reads DVKVTQSSRYLVKRTGEKVFLECVQDMDHENMFWYRQDPGLGLRLIYFSYDVKMKEKGDIPEGYSVSREKKERFSLILESASTNQTSMYLCASSLFRSSQGRYFGPGTRLTVL.

The CDR3 DNA sequence: TGCGCCATTCGCGACAGGTCCGACCAAAACTATGGCTACACCTTC. It is translated as CAIRDRSDQNYGYTF. The chain has TRBV5-1 and TRBJ1-2; D perhaps matches TRBD1 (6 bases). Trimming stripped 9 bases from V and 2 bases from J, with 20 bases between. This CDR3 is built from 15 residues. Germline loops: CDR1 SGHRS, CDR2 YFSETQ.

J is TRBJ2-3 and V is TRBV9, with a weak D call TRBD1 (6 bases). V lost 2 bases, J lost 0 bases, and 7 bases lay in between. Germline CDR1 is SGDLS and CDR2 is YYNGEE. This CDR3 has 14 amino acids. DNA of the CDR3: TGTGCCAGCAGCGTGGACAGCAGCACAGATACGCAGTATTTT. Encoded protein: CASSVDSSTDTQYF.

The chain recombines TRBV7-2 with TRBJ2-5; weak D call: TRBD2 (6 bases). V lost 5 bases to trimming and J lost 1 base, with 11 bases between them. CDR1 and CDR2 (germline): SGHTA, FQGNSA. The CDR3 is 14 residues long. CDR3 residues: CASSIPSAQETQYF. The DNA for the CDR3 is TGTGCCAGCAGCATACCTAGCGCCCAAGAGACCCAGTACTTC.

As for this clone: Germline and junction disagree at one end, which may indicate a read error. The rearrangement uses TRBV6-5 and TRBJ1-5; a weak D match, TRBD1 (6 bases). Looked up from germline, CDR1 is MNHEY and CDR2 is SVGAGI. The CDR3 covers 14 residues. CDR3: CASSPTGRNQPQHF. In DNA, the CDR3 is TGCGCCAGCAGTCCAACAGGGAGAAATCAGCCCCAGCATTTT.

The rearrangement links TRBV29-1 to TRBJ1-3; D is perhaps TRBD1 (6 bases). The CDR3 contains 14 residues. Germline loops: CDR1 SQVTM, CDR2 ANQGSEA. Trimming pared 4 bases from V and 5 bases from J, leaving 15 bases between. CDR3 protein: CSVATQGRRNTIYF. For the CDR3, the DNA is TGCAGCGTTGCCACCCAGGGGCGGAGAAACACCATATATTTT.

V usage is TRBV1 and J usage is TRBJ2-6; no check of the table's D call, TRBD2, against the DNA was made. TRBV1 corresponds to a pseudogene. The CDR3 sequence is 15 residues long. The CDR3 DNA sequence: TGCACCAGCAGCCAGAGGGAATCTGGGGCCAACGTCCTGACTTTC. Its protein is CTSSQRESGANVLTF.

V gene TRBV7-2 combines with J gene TRBJ2-3; 9 nucleotides align to TRBD2. The V gene end was trimmed by 6 bases and the J gene end by 1 base; junction bases not matched to a gene: 5. The CDR3 totals 15 residues. Per germline, CDR1 SGHTA and CDR2 FQGNSA. The CDR3 spells CASRKVAGGTDTQYF. The CDR3 DNA is TGTGCCAGCAGAAAAGTAGCGGGGGGCACAGATACGCAGTATTTT.

V gene TRBV6-6 combines with J gene TRBJ1-2, with D possibly being TRBD1 (5 bases). CDR1 and CDR2 (germline): MNHNY, SVGAGI (reference sequence). The CDR3 runs 12 residues. V was trimmed by 10 bases and J by 4 bases, leaving 13 bases between them. The CDR3: CATVEGSYGYTF. CDR3 DNA: TGTGCCACCGTGGAGGGGAGCTATGGCTACACCTTC.

The CDR3 loop is CASMLVPGVDSPLHF. CDR3 in DNA: TGTGCCAGCATGCTAGTCCCGGGAGTCGATTCACCCCTCCACTTT. The rearrangement uses TRBV2 and TRBJ1-6, with D hard to call. Germline CDR1 is SNHLY and CDR2 is FYNNEI. The CDR3 has 15 residues. The germline V and J ends were trimmed by 7 bases and 8 bases, with 18 bases remaining between them.

The chain links TRBV6-1 to TRBJ2-1; 7 bases are shared with TRBD2. The CDR3 consists of 15 residues. Germline values: CDR1 MNHNS, CDR2 SASEGT. V shed 5 bases, J shed 7 bases, and the junction held 11 bases outside the gene matches. The CDR3 is CASSPRGVRVNEQFF. The CDR3 coding sequence is TGTGCCAGCAGTCCACGGGGGGTAAGGGTAAATGAGCAGTTCTTC.

The V call is TRBV5-4, the J call TRBJ1-1; 7 bases agree with TRBD1. After removal of 0 bases from V and 8 bases from J, the junction contained 4 bases not matched to a gene. CDR1 is SGHNT and CDR2 is YYREEE in the germline V gene (reference sequence). The CDR3 covers 13 residues. Here the CDR3 reads CASSLVSGQEAFF. CDR3 sequence (DNA): TGTGCCAGCAGCTTGGTCTCGGGACAGGAAGCTTTCTTT. Drawing the rest from reference TRBV5-4 and TRBJ1-1, the complete variable domain is ETGVTQSPTHLIKTRGQQVTLRCSSQSGHNTVSWYQQALGQGPQFIFQYYREEENGRGNFPPRFSGLQFPNYSSELNVNALELDDSALYLCASSLVSGQEAFFGQGTRLTVV.

The chain is built from TRBV7-9 and TRBJ1-3; tentative D call: TRBD1 (5 bases). Germline V gives CDR1 SEHNR, CDR2 FQNEAQ (reference sequence). Trimming cost V 3 bases and J 0 bases, with 9 bases left between them. The CDR3 length is 15 residues. The CDR3 DNA is TGTGCCAGCAGCTTCGAGGGACTCTCTGGAAACACCATATATTTT. Amino acids: CASSFEGLSGNTIYF.

This clone was counted once. This chain links TRBV4-3 with TRBJ1-4; D remains ambiguous. The V gene's germline CDR1 is LGHNA and CDR2 YSLEER. V was clipped by 5 bases and J by 7 bases, with 20 bases between them. The CDR3 covers 16 residues. The CDR3 nucleotides are TGCGCCAGCAGCGGTTACCGAGACCGGGGTGTTGAAAAACTGTTTTTT. This gives the protein CASSGYRDRGVEKLFF.

The J gene is TRBJ1-2, the V gene TRBV15, with unresolved D. The CDR3 has 14 residues. Germline assignment: CDR1 LNHNV and CDR2 YYDKDF (reference sequence). Trimming pared 0 bases from V and 4 bases from J, leaving 9 bases between. CDR3 residues: CATSRDTRGYGYTF. The CDR3 DNA is TGTGCCACCAGCAGAGATACCCGCGGCTATGGCTACACCTTC. Combining the CDR3 with reference TRBV15 and TRBJ1-2 gives the whole variable domain DAMVIQNPRYQVTQFGKPVTLSCSQTLNHNVMYWYQQKSSQAPKLLFHYYDKDFNNEADTPDNFQSRRPNTSFCFLDIRSPGLGDTAMYLCATSRDTRGYGYTFGSGTRLTVV.

The rearrangement links TRBV7-6 to TRBJ2-2; D not resolved. Germline assignment: CDR1 SGHVS and CDR2 FNYEAQ. The CDR3 is 13 amino acids. The ends were cut back, 4 bases at V and 6 bases at J, with 9 bases in the middle. CDR3 sequence (DNA): TGTGCCAGCAGCTCTAGTAGGGCCGGGGAGCTGTTTTTT. It encodes CASSSSRAGELFF.